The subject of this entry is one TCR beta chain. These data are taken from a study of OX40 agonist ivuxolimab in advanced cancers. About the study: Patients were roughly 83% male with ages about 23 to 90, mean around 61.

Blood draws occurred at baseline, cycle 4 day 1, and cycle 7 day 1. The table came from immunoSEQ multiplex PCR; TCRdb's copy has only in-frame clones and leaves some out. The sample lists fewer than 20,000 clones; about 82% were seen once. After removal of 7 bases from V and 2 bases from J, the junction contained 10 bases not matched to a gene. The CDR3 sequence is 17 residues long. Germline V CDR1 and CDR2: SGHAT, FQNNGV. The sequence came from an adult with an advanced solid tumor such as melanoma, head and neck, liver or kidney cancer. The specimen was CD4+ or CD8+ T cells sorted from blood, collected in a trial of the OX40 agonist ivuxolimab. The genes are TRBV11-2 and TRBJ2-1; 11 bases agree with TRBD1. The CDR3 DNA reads TGTGCCAGCAACCCCCAAAGGACAGGGGGCGCCTACAATGAGCAGTTCTTC. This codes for CASNPQRTGGAYNEQFF.